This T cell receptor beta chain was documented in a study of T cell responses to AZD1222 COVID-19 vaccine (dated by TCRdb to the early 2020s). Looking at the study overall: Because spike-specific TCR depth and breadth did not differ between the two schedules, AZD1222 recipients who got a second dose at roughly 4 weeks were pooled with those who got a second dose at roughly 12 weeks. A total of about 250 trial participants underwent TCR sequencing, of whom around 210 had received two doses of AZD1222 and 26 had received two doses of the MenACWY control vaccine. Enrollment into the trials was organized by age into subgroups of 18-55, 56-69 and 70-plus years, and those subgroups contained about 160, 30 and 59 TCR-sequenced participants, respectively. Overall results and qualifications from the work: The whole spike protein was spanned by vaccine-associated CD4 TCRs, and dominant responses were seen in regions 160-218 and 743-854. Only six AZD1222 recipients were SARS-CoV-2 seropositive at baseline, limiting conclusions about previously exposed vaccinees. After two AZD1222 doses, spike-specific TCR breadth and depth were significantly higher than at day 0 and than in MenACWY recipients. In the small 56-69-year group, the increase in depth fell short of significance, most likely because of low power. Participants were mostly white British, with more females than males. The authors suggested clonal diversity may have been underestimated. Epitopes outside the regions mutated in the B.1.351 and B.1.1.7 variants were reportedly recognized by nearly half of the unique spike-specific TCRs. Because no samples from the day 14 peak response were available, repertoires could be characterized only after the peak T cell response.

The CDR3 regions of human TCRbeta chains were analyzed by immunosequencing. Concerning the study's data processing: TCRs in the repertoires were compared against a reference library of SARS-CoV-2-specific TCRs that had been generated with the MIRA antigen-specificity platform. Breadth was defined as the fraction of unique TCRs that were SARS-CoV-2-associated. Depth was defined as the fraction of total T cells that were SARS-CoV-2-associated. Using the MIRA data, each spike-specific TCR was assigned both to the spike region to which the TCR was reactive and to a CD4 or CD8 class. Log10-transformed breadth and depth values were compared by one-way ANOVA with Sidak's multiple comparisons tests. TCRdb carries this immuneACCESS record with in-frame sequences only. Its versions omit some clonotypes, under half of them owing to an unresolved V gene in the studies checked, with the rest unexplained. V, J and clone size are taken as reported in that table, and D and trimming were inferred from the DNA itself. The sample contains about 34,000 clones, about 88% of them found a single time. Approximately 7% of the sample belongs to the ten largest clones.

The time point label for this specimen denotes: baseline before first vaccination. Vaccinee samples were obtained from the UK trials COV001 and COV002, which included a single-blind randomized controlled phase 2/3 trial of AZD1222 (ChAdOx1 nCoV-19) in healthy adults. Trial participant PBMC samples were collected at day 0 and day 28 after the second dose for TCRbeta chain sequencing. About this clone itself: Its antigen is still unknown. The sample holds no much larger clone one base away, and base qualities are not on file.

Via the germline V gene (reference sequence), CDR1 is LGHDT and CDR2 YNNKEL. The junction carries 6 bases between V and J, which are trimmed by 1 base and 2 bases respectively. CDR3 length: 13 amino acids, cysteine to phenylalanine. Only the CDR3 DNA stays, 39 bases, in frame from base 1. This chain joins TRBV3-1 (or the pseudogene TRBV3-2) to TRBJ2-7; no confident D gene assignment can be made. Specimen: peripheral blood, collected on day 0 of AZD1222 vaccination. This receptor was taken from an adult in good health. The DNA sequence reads TGTGCCAGCAGCCAAGGCGGACCCTACGAGCAGTACTTC. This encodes CASSQGGPYEQYF.